This TCR beta chain was identified during a study of blood T cell repertoires in COVID-19. Study as a whole: Whether acute or convalescent, the COVID-19 samples came from the United States, Italy and Spain.

This CDR3 has 12 amino acids. The germline V and J ends were trimmed by 9 bases and 7 bases, with 12 bases remaining between them. Germline lookup yields CDR1 ENHRY and CDR2 SYGVKD. Ages ranged from roughly 18 to 95 years, with residence in more than 20 US areas. Recovered participants had two consecutive negative NP/OP PCR tests, healthcare professional clearance, or symptom resolution. In the original processing: Estimates of nucleated cell counts were drawn from the amplification of reference gene primers. Sequencing used immunoSEQ multiplex PCR; TCRdb keeps in-frame clones, though not all of them. V and J calls and clone size follow that table, whereas D and trimming were derived from the DNA. The sample has hundreds of thousands of clones, about nine tenths seen once; the top ten hold approximately 8.8%.

The specimen was PBMCs or T cells enriched from blood (not recorded which). The gene calls are TRBV10-3 and TRBJ2-2; D might be TRBD1 (6 bases). The sequence was obtained from a woman aged 35 to 49 who had recovered from COVID-19. The CDR3 bases are TGTGCCATTACAGGGTCAGTCGGGGAGCTGTTTTTT. Its protein product is CAITGSVGELFF.